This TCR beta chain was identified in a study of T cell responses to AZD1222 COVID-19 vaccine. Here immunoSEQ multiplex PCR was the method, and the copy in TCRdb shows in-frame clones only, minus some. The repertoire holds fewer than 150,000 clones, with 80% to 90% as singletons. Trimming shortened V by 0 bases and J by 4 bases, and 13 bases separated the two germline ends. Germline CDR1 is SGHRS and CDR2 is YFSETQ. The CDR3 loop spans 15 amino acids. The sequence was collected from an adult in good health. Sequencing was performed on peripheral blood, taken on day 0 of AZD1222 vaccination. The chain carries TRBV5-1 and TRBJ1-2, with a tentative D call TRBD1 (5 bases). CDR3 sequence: CASSLGSQGGYGYTF. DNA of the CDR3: TGCGCCAGCAGCTTGGGATCCCAGGGTGGCTATGGCTACACCTTC.